What follows are 16 T cell receptor beta chains derived from one specimen sequenced in a study of shared clonotypes between healthy human individuals. This table comes from immunoSEQ multiplex PCR, and its TCRdb copy is limited to in-frame clones, with some not included. The sample shows 2 million to 3 million clones, roughly 93% of them seen only once. Sequencing was done on a sample of naive CD4+ T cells from PBMCs. The subset here: CD45RA+ positively selected. The receptors here all came from a man between 18 and 35 years old in good health. Some clones in this sample may be carry-over from other donors' samples.

The rearrangement uses TRBV5-1 and TRBJ2-6, with 12 bases matching TRBD2. The CDR3 runs 17 residues. Trimming cost V 3 bases and J 3 bases; bases outside gene matches: 4. The V gene's germline CDR1 is SGHRS and CDR2 YFSETQ. In nucleotides, the CDR3 is TGCGCCAGCAGCTCACTAGCGGGAGGCATTGGGGCCAACGTCCTGACTTTC. Its protein is CASSSLAGGIGANVLTF.

This sequence joins TRBV5-1 and TRBJ1-2, with D tentatively TRBD1 (5 bases). CDR3 length: 14 residues. V was clipped by 4 bases and J by 4 bases, with 14 bases between them. Germline V gene sequence: CDR1 SGHRS, CDR2 YFSETQ. The CDR3 region has the DNA TGCGCCAGCAGCCCGGACTCGGGGCTCTATGGCTACACCTTC. It translates to CASSPDSGLYGYTF.

J is TRBJ1-1 and V is TRBV25-1; TRBD1 might be the D (5 bases). Germline-derived CDR1 and CDR2 are MGHDK and SYGVNS. This CDR3 contains 17 residues. Trimming cost V 0 bases and J 5 bases, with 19 bases left between them. CDR3 sequence reads: CASSEYGTGGYETEAFF. CDR3 bases: TGTGCCAGCAGTGAATATGGAACAGGTGGGTATGAGACTGAAGCTTTCTTT.

In this sample, this clone turned up once. V usage is TRBV9 and J usage is TRBJ1-2; no clear D. The length of the CDR3 is 18 residues. Germline-derived CDR1 and CDR2 are SGDLS and YYNGEE. Deletions cut 4 bases from V and 2 bases from J, with 24 bases between. CDR3 region: CASSPPGHRSAPNYGYTF. In nucleotides, the CDR3 is TGTGCCAGCAGCCCCCCGGGCCATCGGAGCGCCCCAAACTATGGCTACACCTTC.

As regards this clone: Germline and junction disagree at one end, which may indicate a read error. Other nucleotide sequences from this sample produce the same CDR3. The chain is built from TRBV18 and TRBJ2-7; D uncertain. CDR3 size: 13 residues. CDR1 and CDR2 from the germline V gene are KGHSH and LQKENI. The CDR3 bases are TGTGCCAGCTCACCAGGAGCCTCCTATGAGCAGTACTTC. This encodes CASSPGASYEQYF.

This clone turned up a few times. The V gene is TRBV9, the J gene TRBJ1-5; weak D call: TRBD1 (5 bases). The CDR3 covers 14 residues. The germline V and J ends were trimmed by 7 bases and 5 bases, with 16 bases remaining between them. Per germline, CDR1 SGDLS and CDR2 YYNGEE. The CDR3 is CASSRLGEDQPQHF. The CDR3 DNA reads as TGTGCCAGCTCTCGCTTGGGGGAGGATCAGCCCCAGCATTTT.

The chain joins TRBV5-1 to TRBJ1-4; tentatively, D is TRBD1 (6 bases). Trimming pared 4 bases from V and 1 base from J, leaving 8 bases between. Germline values: CDR1 SGHRS, CDR2 YFSETQ. The CDR3 is made up of 14 amino acids. As DNA, the CDR3 is TGCGCCAGCAGCGGGGGACAAACTAATGAAAAACTGTTTTTT. Its protein product is CASSGGQTNEKLFF. Drawing the rest from reference TRBV5-1 and TRBJ1-4, the complete variable domain is KAGVTQTPRYLIKTRGQQVTLSCSPISGHRSVSWYQQTPGQGLQFLFEYFSETQRNKGNFPGRFSGRQFSNSRSEMNVSTLELGDSALYLCASSGGQTNEKLFFGSGTQLSVL.

This clone was counted a single time. The chain joins TRBV20-1 to TRBJ1-1, with unresolved D. The CDR3 contains 11 residues. Germline V lookup: CDR1 DFQATT, CDR2 SNEGSKA (reference sequence). The V end lost 6 bases, the J end lost 5 bases, and 10 bases lay between the germline ends. Here the CDR3 reads CSAPSITEAFF. DNA of the CDR3: TGCAGTGCCCCGTCCATAACTGAAGCTTTCTTT.

J is TRBJ1-2 and V is TRBV6-1, with D perhaps TRBD1 (6 bases). Trimming pared 0 bases from V and 8 bases from J, leaving 13 bases between. CDR1 MNHNS and CDR2 SASEGT come from the germline V gene. This CDR3 contains 14 residues. The DNA of the CDR3 is TGTGCCAGCAGTGAAGCAGGGGGAGTGGAAGGCTACACCTTC. It is translated as CASSEAGGVEGYTF.

The rearrangement links TRBV29-1 to TRBJ2-1, with D perhaps matching TRBD2 (5 bases). Deletions cut 6 bases from V and 6 bases from J, with 12 bases between. CDR1 and CDR2 (germline): SQVTM, ANQGSEA. This CDR3 is 12 amino acids long. The CDR3 DNA reads as TGCAGCGTGATACCGGGAACCAATGAGCAGTTCTTC. This encodes CSVIPGTNEQFF.

The rearrangement uses TRBV2 and TRBJ2-7, with 8 bases aligning to TRBD2. CDR3 size: 13 residues. Germline V lookup: CDR1 SNHLY, CDR2 FYNNEI. Trimming took 9 bases from V and 2 from J; bases not matched to a gene: 6. For the CDR3, the DNA is TGTGCCAGTAGCGGGGACGACCCCTACGAGCAGTACTTC. This encodes CASSGDDPYEQYF.

The J gene is TRBJ1-5, the V gene TRBV19, with D uncertain. V gave up 5 bases and J gave up 6 bases, with 8 bases separating them. CDR1 and CDR2 (germline): LNHDA, SQIVND (reference sequence). The CDR3 runs to 12 residues. CDR3 nucleotides: TGTGCCAGTAGTTTGACGCCTCAGCCCCAGCATTTT. This sequence encodes CASSLTPQPQHF. Variable domain in full (rest from reference TRBV19 and TRBJ1-5): DGGITQSPKYLFRKEGQNVTLSCEQNLNHDAMYWYRQDPGQGLRLIYYSQIVNDFQKGDIAEGYSVSREKKESFPLTVTSAQKNPTAFYLCASSLTPQPQHFGDGTRLSIL.

The rearrangement links TRBV7-3 to TRBJ2-1; 9 bases map to TRBD2. The CDR3 covers 15 residues. Trimming cost V 4 bases and J 4 bases; bases outside gene matches: 5. Germline V gives CDR1 SGHTA, CDR2 FQGTGA. The chain's CDR3 is CASSSGTSRYNEQFF. The CDR3 nucleotides read TGTGCCAGCAGCTCTGGGACTAGCAGATACAATGAGCAGTTCTTC.

V gene TRBV7-2 combines with J gene TRBJ1-4, with D hard to call. The germline V gene has CDR1 SGHTA and CDR2 FQGNSA. V lost 3 bases and J 0 bases, leaving 8 bases between the germline ends. The CDR3 length is 15 residues. The DNA of the CDR3 is TGTGCCAGCAGCTTTTACCGAGCAACTAATGAAAAACTGTTTTTT. Translated, it gives CASSFYRATNEKLFF. Full variable domain (rest looked up from reference TRBV7-2 and TRBJ1-4): GAGVSQSPSNKVTEKGKDVELRCDPISGHTALYWYRQSLGQGLEFLIYFQGNSAPDKSGLPSDRFSAERTGGSVSTLTIQRTQQEDSAVYLCASSFYRATNEKLFFGSGTQLSVL.

Details on this clone: Other nucleotide sequences in the sample specify the same CDR3. The rearrangement uses TRBV5-1 and TRBJ2-7; no reliable D call. V lost 0 bases, J lost 0 bases, and 13 bases lay in between. CDR3 size: 16 residues. CDR1 and CDR2 (germline): SGHRS, YFSETQ. For the CDR3, the DNA is TGCGCCAGCAGCTTGGCCGGGTCCCCGAGCTCCTACGAGCAGTACTTC. Translation: CASSLAGSPSSYEQYF.

This chain connects TRBV27 to TRBJ1-2, with TRBD1 matching 8 bases. This CDR3 contains 17 residues. V shed 5 bases, J shed 7 bases, and the junction held 18 bases outside the gene matches. Germline assignment: CDR1 MNHEY and CDR2 SMNVEV (reference sequence). In nucleotides, the CDR3 is TGTGCCAGCAGTCAGGAAAGACAGGGGCCTTTTATTCGTGGCTACACCTTC. This codes for CASSQERQGPFIRGYTF.